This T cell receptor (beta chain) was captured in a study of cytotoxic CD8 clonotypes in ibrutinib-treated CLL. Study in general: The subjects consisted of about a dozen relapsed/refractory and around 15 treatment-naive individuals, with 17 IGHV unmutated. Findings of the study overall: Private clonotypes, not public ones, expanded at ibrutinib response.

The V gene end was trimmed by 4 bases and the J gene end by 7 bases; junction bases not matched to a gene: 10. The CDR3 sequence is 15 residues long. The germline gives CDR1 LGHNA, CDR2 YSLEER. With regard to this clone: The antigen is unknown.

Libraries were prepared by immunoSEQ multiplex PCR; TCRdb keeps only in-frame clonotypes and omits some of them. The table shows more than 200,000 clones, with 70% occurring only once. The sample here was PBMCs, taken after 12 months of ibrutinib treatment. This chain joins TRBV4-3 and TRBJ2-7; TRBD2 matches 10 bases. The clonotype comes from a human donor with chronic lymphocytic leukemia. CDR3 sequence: CASSRTAGGFEEQYF. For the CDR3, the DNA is TGCGCCAGCAGCCGAACAGCGGGAGGGTTCGAGGAGCAGTACTTC.